This T cell receptor (beta chain) was found in a study of regulatory T cells in long-lasting Graves disease. Points from the study as a whole: Persistent disease preferred TRBV28, TRBJ1-2 and TRBJ2-5.

The CDR3 loop spans 15 amino acids. The germline V gene has CDR1 DFQATT and CDR2 SNEGSKA (reference sequence). The trim removed 3 bases at V and 7 bases at J, leaving 12 bases unmatched. Ten or more counts support this clonotype. The target antigen is unknown. Regarding time point: newly diagnosed GD, antithyroid drugs for less than 3 months. From RNA extracted from PBMCs, the TCR library was made. Construction of the TCR beta libraries employed iRepertoire HTBI primers in conjunction with Arm-PCR of CDR3 regions. TCRdb called the multiplex PCR reads again in MiXCR, with one record for every CDR3 protein. The table lists a few hundred thousand distinct CDR3 sequences, 12% of them singletons. This same sample was also taken into another study, of T cells in Graves' hyperthyroidism and ophthalmopathy.

The rearrangement links TRBV20-1 to TRBJ2-5, with 9 bases aligning to TRBD2. The specimen was peripheral blood mononuclear cells (PBMCs), collected at new diagnosis, from a patient treated with antithyroid drugs. This receptor was obtained from a woman aged 18-35 years with Graves disease. CDR3 in DNA: TGCAGTGCTAGCGTGCAGCGGGGGGACCTTGGGACCCAGTACTTC. This sequence encodes CSASVQRGDLGTQYF.